These 18 T cell receptor beta chains share one sample of origin, sequenced in a study of blood T cell repertoires in COVID-19. TCRdb's copy holds only in-frame clones and misses some; the assay was immunoSEQ multiplex PCR. In the table there are 200,000 to 250,000 clones, approximately 90% of which are singletons. The material sequenced was peripheral blood. Receptors originate from a man aged 25-40 years with COVID-19, enrolled during active disease.

The J gene is TRBJ1-2, the V gene TRBV28; D is undetermined. V lost 5 bases and J lost 1, with 8 bases in between. This CDR3 has 13 amino acids. Germline-derived CDR1 and CDR2 are MDHEN and SYDVKM. The CDR3 sequence: CASSRHFNYGYTF. CDR3 DNA sequence: TGTGCCAGCAGTCGACATTTTAACTATGGCTACACCTTC.

The rearrangement uses TRBV27 and TRBJ1-2; D gene ambiguous. Trimming took off 3 bases at V and 4 bases at J, with 15 bases between the two ends. Looked up from germline, CDR1 is MNHEY and CDR2 is SMNVEV (reference sequence). The CDR3 totals 15 residues. The CDR3 nucleotides are TGTGCCAGCAGTTTGGCCCCATTGTATATCTATGGCTACACCTTC. It specifies CASSLAPLYIYGYTF.

The chain combines TRBV7-3 with TRBJ2-3; 8 bases line up with TRBD1. The CDR3 contains 15 residues. Germline V gene lookup returns CDR1 SGHTA and CDR2 FQGTGA. The junction had 7 bases not matched to a gene; V was cut back by 6 bases and J by 2 bases. CDR3 residues: CASSLTGVFTDTQYF. Here the CDR3 DNA reads TGTGCCAGCAGTTTGACAGGGGTTTTCACAGATACGCAGTATTTT.

The gene calls are TRBV28 and TRBJ2-7, with 8 bases lining up with TRBD1. The CDR3 has 15 residues. Losses at the gene ends were 6 bases for V and 0 bases for J; bases not matched to a gene: 7. CDR1 is MDHEN, CDR2 SYDVKM, per germline. The CDR3 bases are TGTGCCAGCAGGAAAGGACAGGGAAACTCCTACGAGCAGTACTTC. Protein product: CASRKGQGNSYEQYF.

The J gene is TRBJ2-2, the V gene TRBV20-1, with 11 bases fitting TRBD2. J gave up 7 bases and V 3 bases, and 7 bases lay outside the gene matches. Germline assignment: CDR1 DFQATT and CDR2 SNEGSKA (reference sequence). CDR3 length equals 15 residues. CDR3 nucleotides: TGCAGTGCTAGTGGGCTAGCGGGAGGTAACGGGGAGCTGTTTTTT. Translating it yields CSASGLAGGNGELFF.

The chain has TRBV9 and TRBJ2-2; possibly TRBD2 for D (5 bases). The length of the CDR3 is 16 residues. Looked up from germline, CDR1 is SGDLS and CDR2 is YYNGEE. Trimming left V 0 bases short and J 4 bases short, with 13 bases between. The CDR3 coding sequence is TGTGCCAGCAGCGTAGAACTAGACATTAGCACCGGGGAGCTGTTTTTT. It translates to CASSVELDISTGELFF.

This clone was counted a single time. As DNA, the CDR3 is TGTGCCACCAGCAATAGACAGGGATGGAACACTGAAGCTTTCTTT. Protein product: CATSNRQGWNTEAFF. J is TRBJ1-1 and V is TRBV15, with 7 bases aligning to TRBD1. The germline V gene encodes CDR1 LNHNV and CDR2 YYDKDF (reference sequence). The CDR3 has 15 residues. J gave up 1 base and V 4 bases, and 6 bases lay outside the gene matches.

Notes on this clone: Other DNA sequences in the sample encode the same CDR3. This rearrangement joins TRBV30 to TRBJ1-4, with a weak D call TRBD1 (6 bases). Germline V gene data show CDR1 as GTSNPN and CDR2 as SVGIG (reference sequence). This CDR3 is built from 14 residues. Trimming removed 0 bases from V and 3 bases from J, with 8 bases in between. The CDR3 is CAWSVGGSNEKLFF. As DNA, the CDR3 is TGTGCCTGGAGTGTAGGGGGTTCTAATGAAAAACTGTTTTTT.

The chain couples TRBV7-3 to TRBJ2-2; no clear D gene. The V and J ends lost 1 base and 4 bases respectively, with 4 bases between them. Germline V gene sequence: CDR1 SGHTA, CDR2 FQGTGA. This CDR3 is 13 amino acids long. The CDR3 loop is CASSLRATGELFF. Here the CDR3 DNA reads TGTGCCAGCAGCTTAAGGGCCACCGGGGAGCTGTTTTTT.

This clone has just a few counts. The chain links TRBV7-2 to TRBJ1-4; 10 bases align to TRBD1. The CDR3 is 16 residues long. After removal of 2 bases from V and 8 bases from J, the junction contained 8 bases not matched to a gene. The germline V gene encodes CDR1 SGHTA and CDR2 FQGNSA. The CDR3 here is CASSLRWGQGSEKLFF. In DNA form, the CDR3 reads TGTGCCAGCAGCTTACGCTGGGGACAGGGGAGCGAAAAACTGTTTTTT.

The chain combines TRBV2 with TRBJ1-1; TRBD1 is a possible D gene (5 bases). The germline V gene encodes CDR1 SNHLY and CDR2 FYNNEI. This CDR3 is built from 13 residues. The V gene lost 7 bases and the J gene lost 1 base, with 10 bases spanning the gap. The CDR3 loop reads CASMVRGNTEAFF. In nucleotides, the CDR3 is TGTGCCAGCATGGTAAGGGGGAACACTGAAGCTTTCTTT.

CDR3 residues: CASSWGGEKLFF. The DNA of the CDR3 is TGCGCCAGCAGCTGGGGAGGGGAAAAACTGTTTTTT. The chain carries TRBV5-1 and TRBJ1-4; D gene ambiguous. The CDR3 consists of 12 residues. Trimming cost V 3 bases and J 8 bases, with 8 bases left between them. The germline V gene has CDR1 SGHRS and CDR2 YFSETQ.

The J gene is TRBJ1-6, the V gene TRBV30, with TRBD1 matching over 7 bases. After removal of 3 bases from V and 7 bases from J, the junction contained 6 bases not matched to a gene. From germline, CDR1 is GTSNPN and CDR2 SVGIG (reference sequence). The CDR3 covers 14 residues. The DNA of the CDR3 is TGTGCCTGGAGGTGGGACAGCATCAATTCACCCCTCCACTTT. It specifies CAWRWDSINSPLHF.

The chain employs TRBV6-2 or TRBV6-3 and TRBJ1-5; D unclear. The CDR3 has 13 amino acids. CDR1 and CDR2 from the germline V gene are MNHEY and SVGEGT. The ends were cut back, 5 bases at V and 3 bases at J, with 8 bases in the middle. DNA of the CDR3: TGTGCCAGCAGTGACGGGAACAATCAGCCCCAGCATTTT. Translating gives CASSDGNNQPQHF.

The CDR3 sequence: CASSPAASGRNYNEQFF. The CDR3 DNA reads as TGTGCCAGCAGTCCGGCGGCTAGCGGCCGAAATTACAATGAGCAGTTCTTC. The chain joins TRBV28 to TRBJ2-1, with 7 positions matching TRBD2. CDR3 size: 17 residues. The germline CDR1 and CDR2 sequences are MDHEN and SYDVKM. The trim removed 5 bases at V and 4 bases at J, leaving 14 bases unmatched.

The chain links TRBV5-5 to TRBJ2-1; D is possibly TRBD1 (6 bases). CDR1 is SGHKS, CDR2 YYEKEE, per germline (reference sequence). V was shortened by 7 bases and J by 1 base, with 18 bases between the two germline ends. The CDR3 is 16 amino acids. The CDR3: CASPKPGTPSYNEQFF. Here the CDR3 DNA reads TGTGCCAGCCCCAAACCCGGGACACCTTCCTACAATGAGCAGTTCTTC.

The rearrangement joins TRBV5-1 to TRBJ1-2; D is undetermined. V lost 2 bases and J 8 bases, leaving 13 bases between the germline ends. The CDR3 sequence is 13 residues long. CDR1 is SGHRS and CDR2 is YFSETQ in the germline V gene. The CDR3 coding sequence is TGCGCCAGCAGCTTCCGGCCGGAGGGAGGCTACACCTTC. Its protein is CASSFRPEGGYTF.

This chain connects TRBV28 to TRBJ1-1; possibly TRBD1 for D (6 bases). Germline values: CDR1 MDHEN, CDR2 SYDVKM. V dropped 7 bases and J dropped 9 bases, with 12 bases sitting between them. CDR3 size: 11 residues. CDR3: CASTQGPQAFF. The CDR3, as DNA: TGTGCCAGCACTCAGGGGCCACAAGCTTTCTTT.